Here is one T cell receptor beta chain with its context. Its antigen is currently unknown. Repertoires were generated with immunoSEQ multiplex PCR, while TCRdb's copy carries only in-frame clones and drops some. The sample has some 150,000 clones; roughly 83% are singletons. The data originate from a study of radiation and T cells in renal cell carcinoma. Study-wide findings and caveats: Baseline intratumoral clonotype presence is unknown without pretreatment biopsies.

The CDR3 covers 14 residues. Germline CDR1 SGHRS, CDR2 YFSETQ. V was trimmed by 4 bases and J by 1 base, leaving 12 bases between them. Time point meaning: baseline pretreatment blood. The treatment: 15 Gy SBRT to primary tumor, nephrectomy 4 weeks later. Blood was sampled at baseline, 2 weeks and 4 weeks after SBRT. Sequencing was performed on blood, taken from a patient whose treatment included radiotherapy and nephrectomy. V usage is TRBV5-1 and J usage is TRBJ2-7; D is undetermined. This TCR derives from a woman in her 50s with renal cell carcinoma. DNA of the CDR3: TGCGCCAGCAGCATCGCCACAGCTTCCTACGAGCAGTACTTC. Protein sequence: CASSIATASYEQYF.